This TCR beta chain was profiled in a study of T-cell reconstitution after alpha-beta-depleted transplantation in children. The sample holds a few counts of this clonotype. Its antigen is unknown. V shed 4 bases, J shed 8 bases, and the junction held 6 bases outside the gene matches. The CDR3 consists of 15 residues. The germline gives CDR1 MDHEN, CDR2 SYDVKM. Unique molecular identifiers were incorporated when the TCRbeta library was constructed. One entry per CDR3 protein results from TCRdb running MiXCR on the PCR reads. The table has under 850,000 distinct CDR3 sequences, around 13% seen once; the top ten hold 0.79%. Overall study results and limits: By about two months after transplant, alpha-beta T cells reportedly arose from several hundred graft clones that had expanded. Surviving recipient cells, namely T cells and thymic progenitors, were the source of high day-60 TCRbeta diversity in some patients. T cells produced anew were the main source of T-cell counts and diversity one year after transplant.

The sample here was PBMCs, taken before TCRalphabeta/CD19-depleted stem cell transplant. The chain joins TRBV28 to TRBJ2-1; TRBD2 matches 12 bases. The receptor's source is a girl aged 2-10 years with congenital amegakaryocytic thrombocytopenia, due to receive a stem cell transplant. The CDR3 is CASSSSGLAGDEQFF. The CDR3 nucleotides are TGTGCCAGCAGTTCCTCGGGACTAGCGGGTGATGAGCAGTTCTTC.